This is a list of T cell receptor beta chains from one sample in a study of blood T cell repertoires in COVID-19. This table comes from immunoSEQ multiplex PCR, and its TCRdb copy is limited to in-frame clones, with some not included. Of about 170,000 clones listed, about 83% were seen once; the top ten hold 3% to 4%. Sequenced: peripheral blood. The origin of the receptors is a man aged 18 to 35 with active or convalescent COVID-19. Both conserved end residues are part of each CDR3. D genes are given only for firm matches. A row's size may be missing; if present it is once, few, many or a size class.

abundance: once; j_gene: TRBJ2-1; d_gene: TRBD2; v_gene: TRBV6-5; CDR3nt: TGTGCCAGCAGTTACTCGGGACTAAGGGGCTCAAATGAGCAGTTCTTC; CDR3aa: CASSYSGLRGSNEQFF
abundance: NA; j_gene: TRBJ2-2; d_gene: NA; v_gene: TRBV4-3; CDR3nt: TGCGCCAGCAGCCCTTGGACAACCGCGAACACCGGGGAGCTGTTTTTT; CDR3aa: CASSPWTTANTGELFF
abundance: NA; j_gene: TRBJ2-7; d_gene: NA; v_gene: TRBV29-1; CDR3nt: TGCAGCGTTGAAGCTGAGAAGGGGTACGAGCAGTACTTC; CDR3aa: CSVEAEKGYEQYF
abundance: NA; j_gene: TRBJ2-5; d_gene: TRBD2; v_gene: TRBV4-1; CDR3nt: TGCGCCAGCAGCCGCTTACTAGCGGGGAGTCAAGAGACCCAGTACTTC; CDR3aa: CASSRLLAGSQETQYF
abundance: NA; j_gene: TRBJ1-3; d_gene: TRBD1; v_gene: TRBV5-4; CDR3nt: TGTGCCAGCAGCCTCGGGACAGGGGGAAACACCATATATTTT; CDR3aa: CASSLGTGGNTIYF
abundance: once; j_gene: TRBJ1-4; d_gene: TRBD1; v_gene: TRBV24-1; CDR3nt: TGTGCCACCAGTGAGGCAGGACAGGGTACGGCTAATGAAAAACTGTTTTTT; CDR3aa: CATSEAGQGTANEKLFF
abundance: NA; j_gene: TRBJ1-2; d_gene: TRBD1; v_gene: TRBV25-1; CDR3nt: TGTGCCAGCAGTGAACCGGGACAGGAGACTGCTGGCTACACCTTC; CDR3aa: CASSEPGQETAGYTF
abundance: NA; j_gene: TRBJ2-5; d_gene: TRBD2; v_gene: TRBV14; CDR3nt: TGTGCCAGCAGCGTCGGACTAGCGGGAGCAGAGACCCAGTACTTC; CDR3aa: CASSVGLAGAETQYF
abundance: NA; j_gene: TRBJ1-3; d_gene: TRBD1; v_gene: TRBV12-3/TRBV12-4; CDR3nt: TGTGCCAGCAGTCGGGACAGGGTCACCATATATTTT; CDR3aa: CASSRDRVTIYF
abundance: NA; j_gene: TRBJ2-2; d_gene: TRBD1; v_gene: TRBV27; CDR3nt: TGTGCCAGCACGGGACAGTACACCGGGGAGCTGTTTTTT; CDR3aa: CASTGQYTGELFF
abundance: few; j_gene: TRBJ1-5; d_gene: NA; v_gene: TRBV5-1; CDR3nt: TGCGCCAGCAGCTGGACTCCCGGGCAGCCCCAGCATTTT; CDR3aa: CASSWTPGQPQHF
abundance: NA; j_gene: TRBJ2-5; d_gene: TRBD1; v_gene: TRBV24-1; CDR3nt: TGTGCCACCAGTGATTGGCCGGGACAGGGGGCTTGTGAGACCCAGTACTTC; CDR3aa: CATSDWPGQGACETQYF
abundance: few; j_gene: TRBJ2-1; d_gene: TRBD2; v_gene: TRBV6-4; CDR3nt: TGTGCCAGCAGTGACGGACTAGCGGGCAATGAGCAGTTCTTC; CDR3aa: CASSDGLAGNEQFF
abundance: NA; j_gene: TRBJ1-5; d_gene: TRBD1; v_gene: TRBV30; CDR3nt: TGTGCCTTCGGACAGGGCGCTGTTAATCAGCCCCAGCATTTT; CDR3aa: CAFGQGAVNQPQHF
abundance: NA; j_gene: TRBJ1-2; d_gene: TRBD1; v_gene: TRBV19; CDR3nt: TGTGCCAGTAGTCCCCCGGAGGGGGCCATCTGGAACACCTTC; CDR3aa: CASSPPEGAIWNTF
abundance: few; j_gene: TRBJ1-6; d_gene: NA; v_gene: TRBV27; CDR3nt: TGTGCCAGCAGTACATTCAACAGGGACAACAATTCACCCCTCCACTTT; CDR3aa: CASSTFNRDNNSPLHF
abundance: NA; j_gene: TRBJ2-1; d_gene: NA; v_gene: TRBV30; CDR3nt: TGTGCCTGGACGAGCGGTCGCGGTTTTATTCAGCAGTTCTTC; CDR3aa: CAWTSGRGFIQQFF
abundance: once; j_gene: TRBJ1-2; d_gene: NA; v_gene: TRBV5-6; CDR3nt: TGTGCCAGCAGCTTGGGGAGGGTTTATGGCTACACCTTC; CDR3aa: CASSLGRVYGYTF
abundance: NA; j_gene: TRBJ1-5; d_gene: NA; v_gene: TRBV28; CDR3nt: TGTGCCAGCAGTTCGGTGATCCGGCCCCAGCATTTT; CDR3aa: CASSSVIRPQHF
abundance: NA; j_gene: TRBJ1-1; d_gene: NA; v_gene: TRBV27; CDR3nt: TGTGCCAGCAGTACCTCGACAGCCCCAGGGGCTGAAGCTTTCTTT; CDR3aa: CASSTSTAPGAEAFF
abundance: NA; j_gene: TRBJ2-2; d_gene: NA; v_gene: TRBV29-1; CDR3nt: TGCAGCGTTAGCACAGAGAACACCGGGGAGCTGTTTTTT; CDR3aa: CSVSTENTGELFF
abundance: NA; j_gene: TRBJ2-4; d_gene: NA; v_gene: TRBV7-9; CDR3nt: TGTGCCAGCAGCCGGACTGAGGCCAAAAACATTCAGTACTTC; CDR3aa: CASSRTEAKNIQYF
abundance: NA; j_gene: TRBJ1-5; d_gene: NA; v_gene: TRBV6-5; CDR3nt: TGTGCCAGCAGCTCAGGGTTTCCGAGCAATCAGCCCCAGCATTTT; CDR3aa: CASSSGFPSNQPQHF
abundance: NA; j_gene: TRBJ2-4; d_gene: TRBD1; v_gene: TRBV6-6; CDR3nt: TGTGCCAGCAGTAGATTTCAGGGGGCTGCAGCCAAAAACATTCAGTACTTC; CDR3aa: CASSRFQGAAAKNIQYF
abundance: NA; j_gene: TRBJ1-1; d_gene: NA; v_gene: TRBV7-9; CDR3nt: TGTGCCAGCAGGGGGGCGGTAGACACTGAAGCTTTCTTT; CDR3aa: CASRGAVDTEAFF
abundance: few; j_gene: TRBJ2-1; d_gene: TRBD2; v_gene: TRBV7-7; CDR3nt: TGTGCTAGCAGCCCACTAGCGGGGGGGCAAGGTGAGCAGTTCTTC; CDR3aa: CASSPLAGGQGEQFF
abundance: NA; j_gene: TRBJ1-4; d_gene: TRBD1; v_gene: TRBV27; CDR3nt: TGTGCCAGCAGTTCACTTAGGAACAGGGGGTGGGATGAAAAACTGTTTTTT; CDR3aa: CASSSLRNRGWDEKLFF
abundance: NA; j_gene: TRBJ1-3; d_gene: NA; v_gene: TRBV30; CDR3nt: TGTGCCTGGAGCATCATGGGGGGGGCGCCTGGAAACACCATATATTTT; CDR3aa: CAWSIMGGAPGNTIYF
abundance: NA; j_gene: TRBJ1-6; d_gene: NA; v_gene: TRBV2; CDR3nt: TGTGCCAGCAGTGAACAGGTTTCACCCCTCCACTTT; CDR3aa: CASSEQVSPLHF
abundance: NA; j_gene: TRBJ1-6; d_gene: NA; v_gene: TRBV3-1/TRBV3-2; CDR3nt: TGTGCCAGCAGCCAAGTCGACACGAGTTATAATTCACCCCTCCACTTT; CDR3aa: CASSQVDTSYNSPLHF
abundance: NA; j_gene: TRBJ1-2; d_gene: NA; v_gene: TRBV6-6; CDR3nt: TGTGCCAGCAGTCGGGGCGGGGGCGAACCCCGGGGCTATGGCTACACCTTC; CDR3aa: CASSRGGGEPRGYGYTF
abundance: NA; j_gene: TRBJ2-5; d_gene: NA; v_gene: TRBV3-1/TRBV3-2; CDR3nt: TGTGCCAGCAGCCCCAGACTAGTCGCGGGAGAGACCCAGTACTTC; CDR3aa: CASSPRLVAGETQYF